Reported below is one T cell receptor (beta chain). Antigen specificity is unknown. After constant-region reverse-primer amplification, full-length variable regions underwent semi-nested PCR with Nested Universal Primer A. Via MiXCR, TCRdb re-called the 5' RACE reads, giving one row per CDR3 protein. The sample yields 20,000 to 25,000 distinct CDR3 sequences, less than 40% seen once. Germline V lookup: CDR1 MNHEY, CDR2 SMNVEV (reference sequence). Losses at the gene ends were 5 bases for V and 5 bases for J; bases not matched to a gene: 5. The CDR3 totals 14 residues. Whole-study results and caveats: Tumor Treg TCRs overlapped most with tumor naive CD4+ cells. The larger-cohort validation was restricted to a single TCR beta V-J rearrangement rather than whole repertoires. The TCR gene usage of tumor memory CD4+ T cells clustered together with blood and lymph node memory CD4+ cells and with lymph node naive CD4+ cells.

The chain combines TRBV27 with TRBJ2-1; the match to TRBD1 covers 8 bases. This receptor was taken from a female donor with breast cancer. Sequencing was done on a sample of tumor-infiltrating naive CD4+ T cells sorted from the breast tumor. The subset was: naive CD4+ T cells, CD4+CD45RA+CD25-. This CDR3 reads CASSGTGLNNEQFF. The CDR3 DNA is TGTGCCAGCAGTGGGACAGGACTAAACAATGAGCAGTTCTTC.